Below are 32 T cell receptor beta chains sequenced from a single sample in a study of blood T cell repertoires in COVID-19. Generated by immunoSEQ multiplex PCR, the TCRdb table keeps only in-frame clones and is missing some. The profile shows more than 95,000 clones, less than 95% of them singletons. Sequences were obtained from peripheral blood. The receptors were sampled from a man aged 60-69 years with acute or convalescent COVID-19.

The J gene is TRBJ1-4, the V gene TRBV7-9; possible D gene TRBD1, 5 bases. The V and J ends lost 1 base and 10 bases respectively, with 10 bases between them. Germline-derived CDR1 and CDR2 are SEHNR and FQNEAQ (reference sequence). This CDR3 is 13 amino acids long. The CDR3 nucleotides are TGTGCCAGCAGCTTAGGAGGGGAGGGAAAACTGTTTTTT. Its translation: CASSLGGEGKLFF. Filled out from reference TRBV7-9 and TRBJ1-4, the complete variable domain reads DTGVSQNPRHKITKRGQNVTFRCDPISEHNRLYWYRQTLGQGPEFLTYFQNEAQLEKSRLLSDRFSAERPKGSFSTLEIQRTEQGDSAMYLCASSLGGEGKLFFGSGTQLSVL.

This clone came up a few times. V and J are TRBV27 and TRBJ2-5; 11 nucleotides agree with TRBD1. V was pared by 5 bases and J by 7 bases, with 6 bases of the junction left unmatched. Germline loops: CDR1 MNHEY, CDR2 SMNVEV (reference sequence). The CDR3 length is 14 residues. The CDR3 nucleotides read TGTGCCAGCAGTCTGGGACAGGGGGTAGGGACCCAGTACTTC. This translates into CASSLGQGVGTQYF.

The rearrangement links TRBV11-1 to TRBJ1-1; D is possibly TRBD1 (5 bases). Germline lookup yields CDR1 SGHAT and CDR2 FQDESV (reference sequence). The V end lost 1 base, the J end lost 4 bases, and 7 bases lay between the germline ends. CDR3 length: 13 amino acids. The CDR3 region is CASSLEQVTEAFF. Here the CDR3 DNA reads TGTGCCAGCAGCTTAGAACAGGTCACTGAAGCTTTCTTT.

The chain couples TRBV18 to TRBJ1-4, with a tentative D call TRBD1 (5 bases). This CDR3 has 14 residues. Per the germline V gene, CDR1 is KGHSH and CDR2 is LQKENI. Deletions cut 11 bases from V and 8 bases from J, with 21 bases between. The DNA of the CDR3 is TGTGCCGCCTCACCGGGGGGTCGTGGAGAAAAACTGTTTTTT. Protein: CAASPGGRGEKLFF. Combining the CDR3 with reference TRBV18 and TRBJ1-4 gives the whole variable domain NAGVMQNPRHLVRRRGQEARLRCSPMKGHSHVYWYRQLPEEGLKFMVYLQKENIIDESGMPKERFSAEFPKEGPSILRIQQVVRGDSAAYFCAASPGGRGEKLFFGSGTQLSVL.

The genes are TRBV18 and TRBJ1-3; TRBD1 aligns across 11 bases. The junction had 5 bases not matched to a gene; V was cut back by 8 bases and J by 2 bases. Germline V lookup: CDR1 KGHSH, CDR2 LQKENI. This CDR3 region has 15 residues. In DNA form, the CDR3 reads TGTGCCAGCCATTCGGGACAGGGGGCTGGAAACACCATATATTTT. It encodes CASHSGQGAGNTIYF. Together with reference TRBV18 and TRBJ1-3, the CDR3 gives the full variable domain: NAGVMQNPRHLVRRRGQEARLRCSPMKGHSHVYWYRQLPEEGLKFMVYLQKENIIDESGMPKERFSAEFPKEGPSILRIQQVVRGDSAAYFCASHSGQGAGNTIYFGEGSWLTVV.

This clone was seen just once. The chain combines TRBV5-1 with TRBJ2-4; TRBD2 is a possible D gene (7 bases). Trimming took 3 bases from V and 12 from J, leaving 16 bases between them. CDR1 SGHRS and CDR2 YFSETQ come from the germline V gene. The CDR3 covers 13 residues. The CDR3 DNA follows: TGCGCCAGCAGCTCCACAGGGAGGGGAGGTCAGTACTTC. Amino acids: CASSSTGRGGQYF.

The chain is built from TRBV21-1 and TRBJ2-3; the DNA was not compared with TRBD2, the D call given in the table. TRBV21-1 is a pseudogene. The CDR3 loop spans 16 amino acids. For the CDR3, the DNA is TGTGCCAGCAGCTTGGTACGGACGGGGAACACAGATACGCAGTATTTT. Translated: CASSLVRTGNTDTQYF.

The V gene is TRBV27, the J gene TRBJ1-1, with a possible D match to TRBD1 (5 bases). The CDR3 totals 16 residues. Germline CDR1 is MNHEY and CDR2 is SMNVEV (reference sequence). Between the trimmed V and J ends, which lost 0 bases and 3 bases, there was a span of 14 bases. This CDR3 is CASSLSPSGGDTEAFF. CDR3 nucleotides: TGTGCCAGCAGTTTATCTCCCTCCGGGGGGGACACTGAAGCTTTCTTT.

V is TRBV27 and J is TRBJ1-1; D call uncertain. Per germline, CDR1 MNHEY and CDR2 SMNVEV (reference sequence). The CDR3 runs 14 residues. V gave up 6 bases and J gave up 0 bases, with 11 bases separating them. The CDR3 reads CASSLGGMNTEAFF. The CDR3 DNA reads TGTGCCAGCAGCCTGGGAGGAATGAACACTGAAGCTTTCTTT.

This chain uses TRBV11-2 with TRBJ1-2; D is perhaps TRBD1 (5 bases). The CDR3 has 14 residues. The germline V gene encodes CDR1 SGHAT and CDR2 FQNNGV. Trimming stripped 6 bases from V and 2 bases from J, with 13 bases between. The CDR3 protein is CASRAGGTNYGYTF. CDR3 coding DNA: TGTGCCAGCAGGGCCGGGGGGACCAACTATGGCTACACCTTC.

This clone turned up a few times. V and J are TRBV4-1 and TRBJ2-7; 8 positions match TRBD1. The V and J ends lost 1 base and 5 bases, in that order; junction bases with no gene match: 4. The germline CDR1 and CDR2 sequences are MGHRA and YSYEKL. This CDR3 comprises 14 residues. CDR3 nucleotides: TGCGCCAGCAGCCAAGGGACAGGGAGCAACGAGCAGTACGTC. This sequence encodes CASSQGTGSNEQYV.

V gene TRBV3-1 (or the pseudogene TRBV3-2) combines with J gene TRBJ1-1, with 7 bases fitting TRBD1. The length of the CDR3 is 16 residues. With V trimmed by 6 bases and J by 1 base, 11 bases remained unmatched. The germline gives CDR1 LGHDT, CDR2 YNNKEL (reference sequence). CDR3 loop: CASRLNRGLGNTEAFF. Written as DNA, the CDR3 is TGTGCCAGCAGACTTAACAGGGGCTTGGGGAACACTGAAGCTTTCTTT.

On this clone itself: Other DNA sequences of this sample code for an identical CDR3. The V gene is TRBV18, the J gene TRBJ1-1; a weak D match, TRBD1 (6 bases). This CDR3 has 13 residues. Trimming shortened V by 1 base and J by 5 bases, and 8 bases separated the two germline ends. Germline lookup yields CDR1 KGHSH and CDR2 LQKENI. The CDR3 reads CASSPQGGTEAFF. The CDR3 DNA reads as TGTGCCAGCTCACCACAAGGGGGAACTGAAGCTTTCTTT.

In its sample, this clone was seen a few times. The gene calls are TRBV7-9 and TRBJ1-2, with 8 bases identical to TRBD1. V was clipped by 4 bases and J by 4 bases; unmatched bases: 8. This CDR3 spans 15 amino acids. Looked up from germline, CDR1 is SEHNR and CDR2 is FQNEAQ (reference sequence). CDR3 region: CASSYTGGGIYGYTF. The CDR3 bases are TGTGCCAGCAGCTACACAGGGGGAGGGATCTATGGCTACACCTTC. The full variable domain, with the rest looked up from reference TRBV7-9 and TRBJ1-2, is DTGVSQNPRHKITKRGQNVTFRCDPISEHNRLYWYRQTLGQGPEFLTYFQNEAQLEKSRLLSDRFSAERPKGSFSTLEIQRTEQGDSAMYLCASSYTGGGIYGYTFGSGTRLTVV.

The genes are TRBV3-1 (or the pseudogene TRBV3-2) and TRBJ2-1, with a possible D match to TRBD1 (6 bases). This CDR3 has 20 residues. Trimming removed 1 base at V and 0 bases at J, with 22 bases between. In germline, CDR1 is LGHDT, CDR2 YNNKEL (reference sequence). CDR3 sequence reads: CASSQVKMGQGYSSYNEQFF. The CDR3, as DNA: TGTGCCAGCAGCCAAGTAAAGATGGGCCAGGGGTACAGCTCCTACAATGAGCAGTTCTTC.

This rearrangement joins TRBV10-3 to TRBJ1-1; 9 nucleotides agree with TRBD1. Germline V gene data show CDR1 as ENHRY and CDR2 as SYGVKD. The CDR3 is 16 residues long. V shed 4 bases and J 1 base; nucleotides not matched to a gene: 7. CDR3 residues: CAISVSWGQGNTEAFF. Written as DNA, the CDR3 is TGTGCCATCAGTGTCTCTTGGGGACAGGGGAACACTGAAGCTTTCTTT.

The CDR3 loop reads CASSQVSGNQPQHF. CDR3 DNA sequence: TGTGCCAGCAGTCAGGTCTCGGGCAATCAGCCCCAGCATTTT. This rearrangement joins TRBV28 to TRBJ1-5; D not resolved. This CDR3 comprises 14 residues. Germline-derived CDR1 and CDR2 are MDHEN and SYDVKM. Trimming took off 5 bases at V and 2 bases at J, with 10 bases between the two ends.

The CDR3 spells CASKGGLEYTEAFF. CDR3 nucleotides: TGTGCCAGCAAAGGGGGTTTGGAGTACACTGAAGCTTTCTTT. The chain combines TRBV2 with TRBJ1-1, with D tentatively TRBD1 (6 bases). The CDR3 totals 14 residues. The V end lost 7 bases, the J end lost 3 bases, and 15 bases lay between the germline ends. CDR1 is SNHLY, CDR2 FYNNEI, per germline.

This chain uses TRBV5-6 with TRBJ1-4; possible D gene TRBD1, 5 bases. V lost 4 bases and J 1 base, leaving 17 bases between the germline ends. The CDR3 is 17 residues long. Germline loops: CDR1 SGHDT, CDR2 YYEEEE. The CDR3 nucleotides are TGTGCCAGCAGCCCCGGCTGGGGGAGGGGAACTAATGAAAAACTGTTTTTT. This sequence encodes CASSPGWGRGTNEKLFF.

The chain links TRBV25-1 to TRBJ1-1; D is perhaps TRBD1 (5 bases). CDR3 length equals 16 residues. Germline CDR1 and CDR2: MGHDK and SYGVNS. Trimming stripped 8 bases from V and 2 bases from J, with 21 bases between. CDR3 sequence (DNA): TGTGCCAGCGGGGACCTTGATGGCGGACTAAACACTGAAGCTTTCTTT. It codes for CASGDLDGGLNTEAFF.

The sample holds one count of this clone. The rearrangement links TRBV18 to TRBJ1-4, with D unclear. The germline V gene has CDR1 KGHSH and CDR2 LQKENI. V shed 1 base and J shed 1 base, with 13 bases lying between them. The CDR3 runs to 17 residues. CDR3 coding DNA: TGTGCCAGCTCACCACTTTCACCCAGTTTAACTAATGAAAAACTGTTTTTT. Its translation: CASSPLSPSLTNEKLFF.

The chain uses TRBV6-5 and TRBJ1-2, with 7 bases fitting TRBD1. The CDR3 loop spans 13 amino acids. With 4 bases clipped from V and 5 bases from J, the junction kept 4 bases outside the gene matches. Looked up from germline, CDR1 is MNHEY and CDR2 is SVGAGI. CDR3 in amino acids: CASSLPGQYGYTF. CDR3 bases: TGTGCCAGCAGTTTACCGGGACAGTATGGCTACACCTTC.

This clone has just a few counts. This rearrangement joins TRBV12-3 or TRBV12-4 to TRBJ1-6; no firm D call. Trimming took 5 bases from V and 9 from J, leaving 8 bases between them. This CDR3 is 12 amino acids long. Here the CDR3 DNA reads TGTGCCAGCAGTCGGACTTTTTCACCCCTCCACTTT. Translating gives CASSRTFSPLHF.

V is TRBV27 and J is TRBJ1-6; TRBD1 aligns across 9 bases. This CDR3 region has 15 residues. Germline CDR1 reads MNHEY; CDR2 reads SMNVEV (reference sequence). The J segment lost 9 bases and the V segment lost 2 bases, leaving 5 bases of the junction unmatched. The DNA for the CDR3 is TGTGCCAGCAGTTTAGGACAGGGGCTCGGTTCACCCCTCCACTTT. It is translated as CASSLGQGLGSPLHF.

The rearrangement uses TRBV11-1 and TRBJ1-1, with a tentative D call TRBD1 (5 bases). The germline V and J ends were trimmed by 5 bases and 1 base, with 11 bases remaining between them. This CDR3 has 14 residues. Per germline, CDR1 SGHAT and CDR2 FQDESV (reference sequence). The CDR3 protein is CASSRDSRNTEAFF. Written as DNA, the CDR3 is TGTGCCAGCAGCCGGGACTCAAGGAACACTGAAGCTTTCTTT.

V and J are TRBV5-4 and TRBJ1-1, with TRBD1 matching 7 bases. CDR1 and CDR2 (germline): SGHNT, YYREEE (reference sequence). The CDR3 length is 14 residues. After removal of 5 bases from V and 6 bases from J, the junction contained 10 bases not matched to a gene. CDR3 in amino acids: CASRGSQGSPEAFF. CDR3 nucleotide sequence: TGTGCCAGCAGAGGGTCACAGGGGAGCCCTGAAGCTTTCTTT. Supplemented by reference TRBV5-4 and TRBJ1-1, the full variable domain reads ETGVTQSPTHLIKTRGQQVTLRCSSQSGHNTVSWYQQALGQGPQFIFQYYREEENGRGNFPPRFSGLQFPNYSSELNVNALELDDSALYLCASRGSQGSPEAFFGQGTRLTVV.

The rearrangement links TRBV7-9 to TRBJ2-5; 8 bases are shared with TRBD1. There are 14 residues in the CDR3. The trim removed 4 bases at V and 5 bases at J, leaving 6 bases unmatched. Germline V lookup: CDR1 SEHNR, CDR2 FQNEAQ (reference sequence). CDR3 in DNA: TGTGCCAGCAGCTCTACAGGGGGTGACGAGACCCAGTACTTC. It is translated as CASSSTGGDETQYF.

V gene TRBV11-2 combines with J gene TRBJ1-1; 9 bases match TRBD1. The CDR3 has 15 amino acids. The germline V gene has CDR1 SGHAT and CDR2 FQNNGV. J gave up 0 bases and V 3 bases, and 2 bases lay outside the gene matches. The CDR3 reads CASSFRDRVNTEAFF. DNA of the CDR3: TGTGCCAGCAGCTTCCGGGACAGGGTGAACACTGAAGCTTTCTTT.

This chain links TRBV7-9 with TRBJ1-2; tentatively, D is TRBD1 (6 bases). Per germline, CDR1 SEHNR and CDR2 FQNEAQ (reference sequence). V gave up 5 bases and J gave up 7 bases, with 23 bases separating them. CDR3 length equals 16 residues. The CDR3 DNA follows: TGTGCCAGCAGCCCGACAGGCACGGACGGCCTAGGTGGCTACACCTTC. Its protein product is CASSPTGTDGLGGYTF.

The rearrangement joins TRBV30 to TRBJ1-5; tentative D call: TRBD1 (6 bases). With 4 bases removed from V and 0 bases from J, the gap between germline ends came to 19 bases. CDR1 and CDR2 from the germline V gene are GTSNPN and SVGIG (reference sequence). This CDR3 has 17 amino acids. The CDR3 DNA follows: TGTGCCTGGACATCAGGGGCGACCCTTTATAGCAATCAGCCCCAGCATTTT. Translating gives CAWTSGATLYSNQPQHF. The whole variable domain, filled in from reference TRBV30 and TRBJ1-5, reads SQTIHQWPATLVQPVGSPLSLECTVEGTSNPNLYWYRQAAGRGLQLLFYSVGIGQISSEVPQNLSASRPQDRQFILSSKKLLLSDSGFYLCAWTSGATLYSNQPQHFGDGTRLSIL.

The gene calls are TRBV6-5 and TRBJ2-7; 12 bases fit TRBD2. Germline CDR1 reads MNHEY; CDR2 reads SVGAGI. This CDR3 is built from 15 residues. Trimming took 5 bases from V and 4 from J; bases not matched to a gene: 6. The CDR3 bases are TGTGCCAGCAGTCACCGGACTAGCGGGGAATACGAGCAGTACTTC. Its translation: CASSHRTSGEYEQYF.

The rearrangement joins TRBV2 to TRBJ2-2, with D possibly TRBD1 on 5 matching bases. Germline values: CDR1 SNHLY, CDR2 FYNNEI. CDR3 length: 14 amino acids. V was pared by 9 bases and J by 1 base, with 12 bases between. The CDR3 sequence is CARGKGQNTGELFF. CDR3 nucleotide sequence: TGTGCCAGAGGAAAGGGGCAGAACACCGGGGAGCTGTTTTTT.